This TCR beta chain was sequenced during a study of post-analysis software for immune sequencing data. In germline, CDR1 is MNHEY, CDR2 SVGEGT. Trimming took off 2 bases at V and 4 bases at J, with 11 bases between the two ends. The CDR3 runs 14 residues. A word on this clonotype: No antigen is known for it.

Unique molecular identifiers featured in each of the TCR beta cDNA libraries. Using its own MiXCR run on the PCR reads, TCRdb lists one record per CDR3 protein. The table records around 700,000 distinct CDR3 sequences, 55% to 70% of them present only once. Study-level points and caveats: Multiple sclerosis patients showed significantly lower normalized Chao1 diversity than controls did. With TRBV5-6, TRBV5-1 and TRBV20-1 included, about 5 TRBV segments were more frequent in patients than in controls.

This receptor was taken from a girl aged 2-9 years with multiple sclerosis. This sequence joins TRBV6-2 or TRBV6-3 and TRBJ1-1; D is unclear. Source material: blood. In DNA, the CDR3 is TGTGCCAGCAGTTACGGCTCATTCTTCACTGAAGCTTTCTTT. This codes for CASSYGSFFTEAFF.